The sequence of this T cell receptor beta chain was determined in a study of beta chain features in type 1 diabetes. The study, taken as a whole, reports: The VDJ junctions of type 1 diabetes patients carried fewer insertions and more deletions.

This clone occurred a few times. Its target is not known. In germline, CDR1 is GTSNPN, CDR2 SVGIG (reference sequence). Between the trimmed V and J ends, which lost 2 bases and 5 bases, there was a span of 13 bases. This CDR3 region has 13 residues. Cell sorting via CD45RO/CCR7/CD25/CD127/CD95/CD27 was performed to obtain CD4+ naive, central memory, regulatory and stem cell-like memory cells. Reverse transcription of all isolated RNA meant that expressed TCRB transcripts were sequenced. Assay used: immunoSEQ multiplex PCR; TCRdb lists only in-frame clones, some missing. Seen here are roughly 310,000 clones, 9.5% to 11% observed once, and the top ten hold over 0.015%.

The sample consisted of naive CD4+ T cells from blood. The chain links TRBV30 to TRBJ2-7, with TRBD1 as a possible D gene (5 bases). The receptor comes from a woman aged 25 to 45 in good health. In DNA, the CDR3 is TGTGCCTGGAGTCGGCAGGGTGTACACGAGCAGTACTTC. Translation: CAWSRQGVHEQYF.